This T cell receptor beta chain is from a study of shared clonotypes between healthy human individuals. Study-wide background: Donors consisted of two women and three men between 18 and 49.

This CDR3 region has 13 residues. V lost 1 base and J 2 bases, leaving 5 bases between the germline ends. Germline CDR1 reads SGHDN; CDR2 reads FVKESK. Profiling relied on immunoSEQ multiplex PCR, and the TCRdb table lists in-frame clones only, not all of them. The table shows 2.3 million or so clones, with over 90% occurring only once. In the CD4+ fraction, cells were divided into CD45RA+ naive and CD45RA-negative memory subsets. Comment on this clone: Its antigen is not known. The sample contains more than one DNA sequence encoding this CDR3.

Study-level findings and limits: What limited the represented genetic and exposure-history diversity was the small number of donors.

The sample taken for sequencing was naive CD4+ T cells from PBMCs. Noted subset: CD45RA+ positively selected. The chain links TRBV14 to TRBJ1-2; D unclear. This TCR was sampled from a man between 18 and 35 years old in good health. Some clones in this sample may be carry-over from other donors' samples. CDR3 bases: TGTGCCAGCAGCCAAGGGGTCAACTATGGCTACACCTTC. The encoded protein is CASSQGVNYGYTF.